Listed here are 20 T cell receptor beta chains from one sample, sequenced in a study of shared clonotypes between healthy human individuals (dated by TCRdb to the early 2020s). The library was prepared using the immunoSEQ multiplex PCR assay. Held by TCRdb, this immuneACCESS table contains in-frame sequences only and omits some clones. Under half of the omission traces to an unresolved V gene where checked; the cause of the rest is unknown. The sample data list roughly 720,000 clones, and about 90% of these were observed just once. 34% of the sample lies in the top ten. The sample comprised memory CD8+ T cells from PBMCs. In the paper's terms, the cell subset or site label means: CD45RO+ cells pooled with CCR7-negative TemRA cells. Receptors were obtained from a man aged 18 to 29 in good health. Some clones in this sample may be carry-over from other donors' samples.

V is TRBV7-9 and J is TRBJ2-2; 13 bases align to TRBD2. V trimming: 5 bases; J trimming: 4 bases; junction bases outside the gene matches: 7. The CDR3 length is 17 residues. Germline lookup yields CDR1 SEHNR and CDR2 FQNEAQ (reference sequence). The CDR3 bases are TGTGCCAGCAGCCCAACGACTAGCGGGAGGCTCACCGGGGAGCTGTTTTTT. It encodes CASSPTTSGRLTGELFF.

V gene TRBV4-1 combines with J gene TRBJ2-7; 13 bases map to TRBD2. Germline V gene data show CDR1 as MGHRA and CDR2 as YSYEKL. This CDR3 spans 16 amino acids. V was pared by 4 bases and J by 3 bases, with 6 bases of the junction left unmatched. Written as DNA, the CDR3 is TGCGCCAGCAGCCTTACTTGGACTAGCGGGAGCTACGAGCAGTACTTC. Its protein is CASSLTWTSGSYEQYF.

The rearrangement joins TRBV14 to TRBJ2-7; D not certain. The CDR3 contains 14 residues. V was trimmed by 1 base and J by 2 bases, leaving 9 bases between them. Looked up from germline, CDR1 is SGHDN and CDR2 is FVKESK. CDR3 bases: TGTGCCAGCAGCCAAGCCTGGGTACCCTACGAGCAGTACTTC. Its protein is CASSQAWVPYEQYF.

The V gene is TRBV7-9, the J gene TRBJ2-2; D may match TRBD1 or TRBD2 (5 bases each). Germline V gene data show CDR1 as SEHNR and CDR2 as FQNEAQ (reference sequence). The CDR3 is 13 residues long. Trimming took 10 bases from V and 2 from J, leaving 11 bases between them. CDR3: CATGAGNTGELFF. The CDR3 DNA follows: TGTGCCACTGGGGCGGGTAACACCGGGGAGCTGTTTTTT.

This chain joins TRBV28 and TRBJ2-7; D gene uncertain. Between the trimmed V and J ends, which lost 7 bases and 4 bases, there was a span of 11 bases. The germline V gene encodes CDR1 MDHEN and CDR2 SYDVKM. This CDR3 contains 12 residues. The CDR3 loop is CASTRSAYEQYF. The CDR3 DNA reads as TGTGCCAGCACACGGTCGGCGTACGAGCAGTACTTC.

The rearrangement uses TRBV9 and TRBJ2-2; D is undetermined. Germline assignment: CDR1 SGDLS and CDR2 YYNGEE. V lost 0 bases and J 7 bases, leaving 4 bases between the germline ends. There are 12 residues in the CDR3. In nucleotides, the CDR3 is TGTGCCAGCAGCGTAGTTCACGGGGAGCTGTTTTTT. Amino acid sequence: CASSVVHGELFF.

The V and J genes are TRBV15 and TRBJ2-7; possible D gene TRBD1, 5 bases. Trimming cost V 5 bases and J 3 bases, with 11 bases left between them. CDR1 and CDR2 from the germline V gene are LNHNV and YYDKDF (reference sequence). The CDR3 extends over 13 amino acids. The CDR3 coding sequence is TGTGCCACCAGCCCAGGGAAAATCTACGAGCAGTACTTC. Translating it yields CATSPGKIYEQYF. Full variable domain (outside the CDR3, taken from reference TRBV15 and TRBJ2-7): DAMVIQNPRYQVTQFGKPVTLSCSQTLNHNVMYWYQQKSSQAPKLLFHYYDKDFNNEADTPDNFQSRRPNTSFCFLDIRSPGLGDTAMYLCATSPGKIYEQYFGPGTRLTVT.

This chain uses TRBV27 with TRBJ1-5; TRBD1 might be the D (6 bases). Per germline, CDR1 MNHEY and CDR2 SMNVEV (reference sequence). V dropped 5 bases and J dropped 0 bases, with 8 bases sitting between them. The CDR3 has 14 amino acids. For the CDR3, the DNA is TGTGCCAGCAGTGGACAGAATAGCAATCAGCCCCAGCATTTT. Its translation: CASSGQNSNQPQHF.

The chain combines TRBV19 with TRBJ1-2; D perhaps matches TRBD1 (5 bases). The germline CDR1 and CDR2 sequences are LNHDA and SQIVND (reference sequence). The CDR3 loop spans 16 amino acids. V lost 4 bases and J 2 bases, leaving 17 bases between the germline ends. The CDR3 coding sequence is TGTGCCAGTAGTACCCCCTCCGTTCAGGGAAACTATGGCTACACCTTC. The encoded protein is CASSTPSVQGNYGYTF.

This chain uses TRBV27 with TRBJ1-4; 7 bases fit TRBD1. Per the germline V gene, CDR1 is MNHEY and CDR2 is SMNVEV (reference sequence). The CDR3 runs to 16 residues. V was pared by 6 bases and J by 4 bases, with 11 bases of the junction left unmatched. The CDR3 is CASSNYTGQFNEKLFF. Written as DNA, the CDR3 is TGTGCCAGCAGCAACTACACGGGACAGTTTAATGAAAAACTGTTTTTT.

The DNA for the CDR3 is TGTGCCAGCAGCCTCGTCGGGGGAGCACATCAGCCCCAGCATTTT. Its protein is CASSLVGGAHQPQHF. The rearrangement joins TRBV28 to TRBJ1-5, with TRBD1 as a possible D gene (5 bases). Germline V lookup: CDR1 MDHEN, CDR2 SYDVKM. With 6 bases removed from V and 5 bases from J, the gap between germline ends came to 17 bases. CDR3 length equals 15 residues.

The chain joins TRBV5-4 to TRBJ1-1; tentative D call: TRBD1 (5 bases). Germline CDR1 and CDR2: SGHNT and YYREEE (reference sequence). V lost 1 base and J lost 7, with 11 bases in between. This CDR3 region has 13 residues. CDR3 amino acids: CASSLTGWGEAFF. CDR3 nucleotide sequence: TGTGCCAGCAGCTTGACAGGCTGGGGTGAAGCTTTCTTT.

This clone was seen once. V gene TRBV6-5 combines with J gene TRBJ2-3, with D unclear. The CDR3 totals 13 residues. Trimming left V 1 base short and J 3 bases short, with 5 bases between. CDR1 is MNHEY and CDR2 is SVGAGI in the germline V gene. CDR3 sequence: CASSYLTTDTQYF. CDR3 sequence (DNA): TGTGCCAGCAGTTACTTAACTACAGATACGCAGTATTTT.

The J gene is TRBJ1-1, the V gene TRBV10-3; 9 nucleotides match TRBD1. CDR3 length: 14 residues. J was trimmed by 6 bases and V by 2 bases; bases with no gene match: 4. Germline V gene sequence: CDR1 ENHRY, CDR2 SYGVKD. CDR3 DNA sequence: TGTGCCATCAGTGAGAGAGGACAGGGGCCTGAAGCTTTCTTT. It encodes CAISERGQGPEAFF.

This clone was detected a few times. The chain is built from TRBV6-5 and TRBJ1-1; 10 bases agree with TRBD1. CDR1 is MNHEY, CDR2 SVGAGI, per germline. V was pared by 8 bases and J by 4 bases, with 1 base of the junction left unmatched. The length of the CDR3 is 12 residues. As DNA, the CDR3 is TGTGCCAGCCGGGACAGGGGCACTGAAGCTTTCTTT. It encodes CASRDRGTEAFF.

The genes are TRBV5-6 and TRBJ1-5; no clear D. The CDR3 is 14 amino acids. The V gene's germline CDR1 is SGHDT and CDR2 YYEEEE. Deletions cut 0 bases from V and 3 bases from J, with 7 bases between. The CDR3 loop reads CASSLARSNQPQHF. The CDR3 coding sequence is TGTGCCAGCAGCTTGGCCAGGTCCAATCAGCCCCAGCATTTT.

The chain is built from TRBV4-1 and TRBJ1-4; D gene unclear. The CDR3 totals 17 residues. The V gene's germline CDR1 is MGHRA and CDR2 YSYEKL. V was pared by 0 bases and J by 7 bases, with 18 bases between. The CDR3 is CASSQELFQVLREKLFF. The CDR3 DNA reads TGCGCCAGCAGCCAAGAGTTGTTCCAGGTCCTCCGTGAAAAACTGTTTTTT.

This clone was detected only once. The chain carries TRBV5-6 and TRBJ1-2, with D possibly TRBD1 on 5 matching bases. The CDR3 consists of 13 residues. The germline CDR1 and CDR2 sequences are SGHDT and YYEEEE. Trimming pared 0 bases from V and 8 bases from J, leaving 11 bases between. CDR3 protein: CASSLARARGYTF. CDR3 coding DNA: TGTGCCAGCAGCTTGGCCAGGGCACGAGGCTACACCTTC.

This chain connects TRBV27 to TRBJ2-2; the match to TRBD2 covers 8 bases. The J segment lost 1 base and the V segment lost 5 bases, leaving 15 bases of the junction unmatched. The CDR3 consists of 19 residues. Germline V lookup: CDR1 MNHEY, CDR2 SMNVEV (reference sequence). The CDR3 DNA follows: TGTGCCAGCAGTCTCCTCGCGGGAGGCTCGTCAATGAACACCGGGGAGCTGTTTTTT. Translation gives CASSLLAGGSSMNTGELFF.

The chain combines TRBV7-2 with TRBJ2-7; 9 bases are shared with TRBD1. The germline gives CDR1 SGHTA, CDR2 FQGNSA. V gave up 0 bases and J gave up 5 bases; unmatched junction bases: 14. There are 18 residues in the CDR3. The CDR3 DNA reads as TGTGCCAGCAGCTTAGCGTTCCGGGATGGACAGGGGAAAAACGAGCAGTACTTC. Translating gives CASSLAFRDGQGKNEQYF.